Listed below are T cell receptor beta chains from one sample, sequenced in a study of blood T cell repertoires in COVID-19. Produced via immunoSEQ multiplex PCR; TCRdb's table is partial and in-frame only. Of 140,000 to 150,000 clones in the sample, roughly 85% were seen once. Sequences were obtained from peripheral blood. These receptor sequences come from a woman aged 55-70 years with COVID-19, enrolled during active disease. Each CDR3 is given with its conserved first and last residue. D genes are given only for firm matches. The listing skips clone size in some rows; elsewhere it reads once, few, many or a size class.

CDR3aa: CASRINTVDYTEAFF
CDR3nt: TGTGCCAGCAGAATTAATACCGTAGACTACACTGAAGCTTTCTTT
abundance: NA
v_gene: TRBV11-2
j_gene: TRBJ1-1
d_gene: NA

CDR3aa: CAIKTGESYEQYF
CDR3nt: TGTGCCATAAAGACAGGGGAATCCTACGAGCAGTACTTC
abundance: NA
v_gene: TRBV12-3/TRBV12-4
j_gene: TRBJ2-7
d_gene: TRBD1

CDR3aa: CASSDWGQDGAIYF
CDR3nt: TGCGCCAGCAGTGATTGGGGACAGGACGGAGCCATATATTTT
abundance: NA
v_gene: TRBV10-2
j_gene: TRBJ1-3
d_gene: TRBD1

CDR3aa: CASSGGGESPLHF
CDR3nt: TGTGCCAGCAGTGGGGGGGGTGAGTCACCCCTCCACTTT
abundance: NA
v_gene: TRBV6-2/TRBV6-3
j_gene: TRBJ1-6
d_gene: NA

CDR3aa: CASSPKTGSNQPQHF
CDR3nt: TGTGCCAGCAGTCCAAAGACAGGGAGCAATCAGCCCCAGCATTTT
abundance: once
v_gene: TRBV27
j_gene: TRBJ1-5
d_gene: TRBD1

CDR3aa: CAWETGRYTEAFF
CDR3nt: TGTGCCTGGGAGACAGGGAGGTATACTGAAGCTTTCTTT
abundance: NA
v_gene: TRBV30
j_gene: TRBJ1-1
d_gene: TRBD1

CDR3aa: CASSSRPGQGAGNTIYF
CDR3nt: TGTGCTAGCAGCTCCCGGCCCGGCCAGGGGGCTGGAAACACCATATATTTT
abundance: NA
v_gene: TRBV7-7
j_gene: TRBJ1-3
d_gene: TRBD1

CDR3aa: CAISVTGDNTGELFF
CDR3nt: TGTGCCATCAGTGTAACGGGGGATAACACCGGGGAGCTGTTTTTT
abundance: NA
v_gene: TRBV10-3
j_gene: TRBJ2-2
d_gene: NA

CDR3aa: CASSIQYRYTF
CDR3nt: TGTGCCAGCAGTATTCAGTACCGTTACACCTTC
abundance: NA
v_gene: TRBV7-9
j_gene: TRBJ1-2
d_gene: NA

CDR3aa: CASSLNGGENTEAFF
CDR3nt: TGTGCCAGCAGCTTAAACGGAGGGGAGAACACTGAAGCTTTCTTT
abundance: few
v_gene: TRBV7-9
j_gene: TRBJ1-1
d_gene: NA

CDR3aa: CARQYGTRTSNYGYTF
CDR3nt: TGTGCCCGGCAGTACGGTACTAGGACTAGTAACTATGGCTACACCTTC
abundance: NA
v_gene: TRBV30
j_gene: TRBJ1-2
d_gene: NA

CDR3aa: CASRERGGDYNEQFF
CDR3nt: TGTGCCAGCAGAGAGCGGGGGGGCGACTACAATGAGCAGTTCTTC
abundance: NA
v_gene: TRBV2
j_gene: TRBJ2-1
d_gene: TRBD2

CDR3aa: CASSMPGGRVTYNEQFF
CDR3nt: TGTGCCAGCAGCATGCCGGGGGGCAGGGTCACCTACAATGAGCAGTTCTTC
abundance: NA
v_gene: TRBV5-5
j_gene: TRBJ2-1
d_gene: NA

CDR3aa: CASSKERTLNTEAFF
CDR3nt: TGTGCCAGCAGCAAAGAAAGGACATTGAACACTGAAGCTTTCTTT
abundance: NA
v_gene: TRBV21-1
j_gene: TRBJ1-1
d_gene: NA

CDR3aa: CASSPGTSGGSYNEQFF
CDR3nt: TGCGCCAGCAGCCCCGGGACTAGCGGGGGCTCCTACAATGAGCAGTTCTTC
abundance: NA
v_gene: TRBV4-3
j_gene: TRBJ2-1
d_gene: TRBD2

CDR3aa: CASSLRLAGGPTDTQYF
CDR3nt: TGTGCCAGCAGCTTGAGACTAGCGGGGGGTCCCACAGATACGCAGTATTTT
abundance: medium-sized
v_gene: TRBV5-4
j_gene: TRBJ2-3
d_gene: TRBD2

CDR3aa: CASSHLLGTGRDGYTF
CDR3nt: TGCGCCAGCAGCCATCTTCTTGGGACAGGGAGGGATGGCTACACCTTC
abundance: NA
v_gene: TRBV4-3
j_gene: TRBJ1-2
d_gene: TRBD1

CDR3aa: CAQREGLTEAFF
CDR3nt: TGTGCCCAAAGAGAGGGCCTCACTGAAGCTTTCTTT
abundance: NA
v_gene: TRBV2
j_gene: TRBJ1-1
d_gene: NA

CDR3aa: CASSQADRSVEAFF
CDR3nt: TGTGCCAGCAGCCAGGCGGACAGGTCGGTTGAAGCTTTCTTT
abundance: NA
v_gene: TRBV3-1/TRBV3-2
j_gene: TRBJ1-1
d_gene: TRBD1